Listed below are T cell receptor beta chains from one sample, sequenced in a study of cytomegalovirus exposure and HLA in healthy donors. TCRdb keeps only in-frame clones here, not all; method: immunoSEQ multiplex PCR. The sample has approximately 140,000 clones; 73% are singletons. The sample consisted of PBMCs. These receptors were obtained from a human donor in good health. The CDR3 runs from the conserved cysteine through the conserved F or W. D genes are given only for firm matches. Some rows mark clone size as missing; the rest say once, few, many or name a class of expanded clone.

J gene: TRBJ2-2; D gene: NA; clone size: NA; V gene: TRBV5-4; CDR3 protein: CASSWGTGGTGELFF; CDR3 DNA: TGTGCCAGCAGCTGGGGGACTGGGGGGACCGGGGAGCTGTTTTTT
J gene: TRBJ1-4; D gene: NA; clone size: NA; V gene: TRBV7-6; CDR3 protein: CASSNLDVEKLFF; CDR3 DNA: TGTGCCAGCAGCAACCTAGACGTTGAAAAACTGTTTTTT
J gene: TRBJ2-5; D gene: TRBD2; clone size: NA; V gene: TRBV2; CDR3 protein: CASSDITSGQETQYF; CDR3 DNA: TGTGCCAGCAGTGACATAACTAGCGGCCAAGAGACCCAGTACTTC
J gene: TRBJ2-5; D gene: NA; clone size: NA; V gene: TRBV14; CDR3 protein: CASSSRDSETQYF; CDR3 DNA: TGTGCCAGCAGCAGCCGGGACTCAGAGACCCAGTACTTC
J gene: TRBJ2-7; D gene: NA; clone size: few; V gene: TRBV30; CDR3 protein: CAWSLSTEQYF; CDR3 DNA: TGTGCCTGGAGTCTTTCTACCGAGCAGTACTTC
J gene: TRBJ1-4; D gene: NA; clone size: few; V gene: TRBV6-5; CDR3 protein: CASSSQGGNEKLFF; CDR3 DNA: TGTGCCAGCAGTTCACAGGGTGGTAATGAAAAACTGTTTTTT
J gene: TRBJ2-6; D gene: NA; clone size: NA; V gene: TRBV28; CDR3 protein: CASSLPPGGISGANVLTF; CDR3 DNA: TGTGCCAGCAGTTTACCCCCCGGGGGAATCTCTGGGGCCAACGTCCTGACTTTC
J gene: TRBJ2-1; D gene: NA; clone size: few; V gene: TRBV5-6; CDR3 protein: CASSLRLVSPYNEQFF; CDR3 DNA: TGTGCCAGCAGCTTAAGGCTAGTATCGCCCTACAATGAGCAGTTCTTC
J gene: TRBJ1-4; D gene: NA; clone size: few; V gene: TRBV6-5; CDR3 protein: CATTWSGNPNEKLFF; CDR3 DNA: TGTGCCACCACGTGGTCCGGGAACCCTAATGAAAAACTGTTTTTT
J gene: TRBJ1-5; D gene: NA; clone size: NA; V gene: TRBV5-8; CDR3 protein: CASSLVPYSNQPQHF; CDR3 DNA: TGTGCCAGCAGCTTGGTCCCCTATAGCAATCAGCCCCAGCATTTT
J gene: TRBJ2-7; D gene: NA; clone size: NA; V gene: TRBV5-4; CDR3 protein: CASSFAGTTLYEQYF; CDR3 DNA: TGTGCCAGCAGCTTCGCCGGGACAACCTTGTACGAGCAGTACTTC
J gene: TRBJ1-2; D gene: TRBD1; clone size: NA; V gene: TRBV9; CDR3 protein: CASSPGQDYYGYTF; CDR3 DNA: TGTGCCAGTTCCCCGGGACAGGATTACTATGGCTACACCTTC
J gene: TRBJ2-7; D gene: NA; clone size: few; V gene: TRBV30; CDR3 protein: CAWRATVIGSADEQYF; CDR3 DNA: TGTGCCTGGAGGGCTACGGTAATCGGGAGTGCGGACGAGCAGTACTTC
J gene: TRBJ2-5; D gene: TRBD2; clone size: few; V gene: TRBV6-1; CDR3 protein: CASSEDAGGPETQYF; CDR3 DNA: TGTGCCAGCAGTGAAGATGCGGGAGGGCCTGAGACCCAGTACTTC
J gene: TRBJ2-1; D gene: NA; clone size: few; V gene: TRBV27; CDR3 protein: CASSLANNEQFF; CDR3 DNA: TGTGCCAGCAGTTTAGCGAACAATGAGCAGTTCTTC
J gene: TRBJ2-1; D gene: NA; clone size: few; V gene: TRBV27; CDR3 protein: CASSLSIRPSSNEQFF; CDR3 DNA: TGTGCCAGCAGTTTATCCATCCGACCCTCTAGCAATGAGCAGTTCTTC
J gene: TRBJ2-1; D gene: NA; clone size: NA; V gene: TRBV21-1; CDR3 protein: CASVAGGFYNEQFF; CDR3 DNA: TGTGCCAGCGTCGCGGGGGGCTTCTACAATGAGCAGTTCTTC
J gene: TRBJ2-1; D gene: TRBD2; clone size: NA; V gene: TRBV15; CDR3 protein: CATSRDPGLAGEGNEQFF; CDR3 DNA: TGTGCCACCAGCAGAGATCCGGGACTAGCGGGAGAGGGGAATGAGCAGTTCTTC
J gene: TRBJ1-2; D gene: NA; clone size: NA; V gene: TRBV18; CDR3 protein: CASSPLHRGNYGYTF; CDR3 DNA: TGTGCCAGCTCACCGCTCCATAGGGGAAACTATGGCTACACCTTC
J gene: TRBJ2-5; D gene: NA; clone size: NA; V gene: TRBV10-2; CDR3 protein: CASSYPQETQYF; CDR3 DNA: TGCGCCAGCAGCTATCCCCAAGAGACCCAGTACTTC
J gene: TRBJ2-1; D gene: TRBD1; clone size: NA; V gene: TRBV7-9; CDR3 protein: CASSPSGTGVNEQFF; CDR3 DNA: TGTGCCAGCAGCCCCTCCGGGACAGGGGTTAATGAGCAGTTCTTC
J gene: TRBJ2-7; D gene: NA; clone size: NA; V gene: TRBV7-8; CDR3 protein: CASSQSRTFSYEQYF; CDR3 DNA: TGTGCCAGCAGCCAATCCAGGACTTTCTCCTACGAGCAGTACTTC
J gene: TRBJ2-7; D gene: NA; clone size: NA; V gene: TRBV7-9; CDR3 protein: CASSTRAGSYEQYF; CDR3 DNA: TGTGCCAGCAGCACCCGGGCGGGATCCTACGAGCAGTACTTC
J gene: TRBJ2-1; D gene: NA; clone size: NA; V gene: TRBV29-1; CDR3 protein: CSVPAGEYNEQFF; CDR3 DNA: TGCAGCGTTCCAGCCGGGGAATACAATGAGCAGTTCTTC
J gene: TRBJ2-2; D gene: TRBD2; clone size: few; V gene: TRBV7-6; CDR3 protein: CASSPGLDPGELFF; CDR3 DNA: TGTGCCAGCAGCCCGGGACTAGATCCCGGGGAGCTGTTTTTT
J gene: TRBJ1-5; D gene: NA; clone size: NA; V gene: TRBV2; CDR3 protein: CASSESSDQPQHF; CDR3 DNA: TGTGCCAGCAGTGAATCTTCAGATCAGCCCCAGCATTTT
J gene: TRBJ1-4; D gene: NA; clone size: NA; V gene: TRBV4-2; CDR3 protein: CASSGSGARGEKLFF; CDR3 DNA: TGTGCCAGCAGCGGCTCAGGGGCGCGAGGTGAAAAACTGTTTTTT
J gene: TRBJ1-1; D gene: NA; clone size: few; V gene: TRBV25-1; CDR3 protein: CASSDREGLNTEAFF; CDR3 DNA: TGTGCCAGCAGTGACAGGGAAGGTTTGAACACTGAAGCTTTCTTT
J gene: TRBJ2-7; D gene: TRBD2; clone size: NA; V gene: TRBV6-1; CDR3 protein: CASSDYSGGTYF; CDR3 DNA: TGTGCCAGCAGTGATTATAGCGGGGGGACGTACTTC
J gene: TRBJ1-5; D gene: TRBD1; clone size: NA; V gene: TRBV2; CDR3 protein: CASTRTGRGQPQHF; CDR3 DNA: TGTGCCAGCACAAGGACAGGGAGAGGTCAGCCCCAGCATTTT
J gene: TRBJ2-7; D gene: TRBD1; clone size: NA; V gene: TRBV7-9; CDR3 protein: CASSRRDRGYREQYF; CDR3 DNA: TGTGCCAGCAGCCGCCGGGACAGGGGTTATAGGGAGCAGTACTTC
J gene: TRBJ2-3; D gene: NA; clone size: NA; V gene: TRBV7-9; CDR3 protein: CASSSSYTQYF; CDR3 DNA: TGTGCCAGCAGCTCCTCTTATACGCAGTATTTT
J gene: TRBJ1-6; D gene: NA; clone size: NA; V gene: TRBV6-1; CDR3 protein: CASSEARGSPLHF; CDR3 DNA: TGTGCCAGCAGTGAAGCGCGAGGATCACCCCTCCACTTT
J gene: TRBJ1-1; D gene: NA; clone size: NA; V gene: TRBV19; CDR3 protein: CATQAISNTEAFF; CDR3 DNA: TGTGCCACCCAAGCCATTTCGAACACTGAAGCTTTCTTT
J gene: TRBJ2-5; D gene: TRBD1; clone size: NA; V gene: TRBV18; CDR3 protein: CASSLDRAQETQYF; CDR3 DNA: TGTGCCAGCTCCCTCGACAGGGCCCAAGAGACCCAGTACTTC
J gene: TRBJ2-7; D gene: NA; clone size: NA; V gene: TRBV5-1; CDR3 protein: CASSFFRTLYYEQYF; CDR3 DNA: TGCGCCAGCAGCTTCTTTCGGACTCTATACTACGAGCAGTACTTC
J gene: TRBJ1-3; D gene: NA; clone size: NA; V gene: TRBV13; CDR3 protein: CASSDAAEMGNTIYF; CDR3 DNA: TGTGCCAGCAGCGACGCAGCGGAGATGGGAAACACCATATATTTT
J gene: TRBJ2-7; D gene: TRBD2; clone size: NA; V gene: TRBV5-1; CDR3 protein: CASSEGSGGLGGAYEQYF; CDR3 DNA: TGCGCCAGCAGCGAGGGTAGCGGGGGCCTTGGGGGGGCCTACGAGCAGTACTTC
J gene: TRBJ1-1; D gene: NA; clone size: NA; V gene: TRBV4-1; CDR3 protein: CASSQGIRPLTEAFF; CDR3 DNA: TGCGCCAGCAGCCAAGGTATTCGTCCCCTCACTGAAGCTTTCTTT
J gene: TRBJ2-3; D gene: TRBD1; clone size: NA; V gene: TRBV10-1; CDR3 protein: CASTRDRGLADTQYF; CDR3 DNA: TGCGCCAGTACCCGGGACAGGGGGCTGGCAGATACGCAGTATTTT
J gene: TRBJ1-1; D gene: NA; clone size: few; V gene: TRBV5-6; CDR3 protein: CASSLLAGSFVTEAFF; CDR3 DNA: TGTGCCAGCAGCTTGTTGGCAGGGTCTTTCGTCACTGAAGCTTTCTTT